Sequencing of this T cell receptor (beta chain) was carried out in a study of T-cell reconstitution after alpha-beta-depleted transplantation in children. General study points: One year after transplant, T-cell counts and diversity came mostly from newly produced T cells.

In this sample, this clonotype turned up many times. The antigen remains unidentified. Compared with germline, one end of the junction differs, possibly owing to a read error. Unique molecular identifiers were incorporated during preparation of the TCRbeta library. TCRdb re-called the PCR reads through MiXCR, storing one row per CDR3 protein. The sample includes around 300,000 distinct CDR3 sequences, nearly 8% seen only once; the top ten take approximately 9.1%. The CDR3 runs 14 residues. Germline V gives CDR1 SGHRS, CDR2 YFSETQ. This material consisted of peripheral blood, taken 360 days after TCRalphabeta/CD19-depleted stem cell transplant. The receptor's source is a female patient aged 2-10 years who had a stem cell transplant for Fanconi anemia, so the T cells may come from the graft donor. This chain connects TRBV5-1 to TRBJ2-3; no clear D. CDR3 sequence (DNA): TGTGCCAGCAGTTTAGGTGGGCGCACAGATACGCAGTATTTT. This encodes CASSLGGRTDTQYF.